This TCR beta chain was identified during a study of cytomegalovirus exposure and HLA in healthy donors. Regarding this clone: What it recognizes is unknown.

Study-wide points: Reportedly, a later analysis found an Asian-associated ancestry cluster had fewer N-insertions than the approximately 670-donor mean. HLA alleles were associated with fewer than 20,000 TCR beta sequences in a later analysis at 0.05 false discovery rate.

Researchers ran the PCR with 60 Vbeta and 13 Jbeta primers. The table came from immunoSEQ multiplex PCR; TCRdb's copy has only in-frame clones and leaves some out. The sample contains 120,000 to 150,000 clones, 80% of which appear only once. Germline V gene sequence: CDR1 SGHAT, CDR2 FQNNGV. This CDR3 is 13 amino acids long. Between the trimmed V and J ends, which lost 4 bases and 7 bases, there was a span of 13 bases. The TCR originated in a male donor in good health and CMV-seronegative. Material: PBMCs. The V gene is TRBV11-2, the J gene TRBJ1-2; unclear D gene. The CDR3, as DNA: TGTGCCAGCAGCTCCACCTATCGTGGTGGCTACACCTTC. Translated, it gives CASSSTYRGGYTF.